A selection of T cell receptor beta chains follows, all from one sample in a study of blood T cell repertoires in COVID-19. This table comes from immunoSEQ multiplex PCR, and its TCRdb copy is limited to in-frame clones, with some not included. This sample carries 80,000 or so clones, approximately 80% of them seen once, and the ten largest clones take approximately 12%. What was sequenced was peripheral blood. Every receptor here comes from an elderly man with acute or convalescent COVID-19. The CDR3 runs from the conserved cysteine through the conserved F or W. The order of the fields is CDR3 protein, CDR3 DNA, J gene, clone size, V gene, D gene. A D gene is named only where the DNA matches it firmly. The size entry is marked missing in some rows and otherwise reads once, few, many or a size class.

cdr3_aa: CASSDGARDTQYF; cdr3_nt: TGTGCCAGCAGTGATGGGGCCAGAGATACGCAGTATTTT; j_call: TRBJ2-3; clone_size: once; v_call: TRBV25-1; d_call: NA
cdr3_aa: CAISEAGGSETQYF; cdr3_nt: TGTGCCATCAGTGAAGCGGGGGGCAGTGAGACCCAGTACTTC; j_call: TRBJ2-5; clone_size: once; v_call: TRBV10-3; d_call: TRBD2
cdr3_aa: CASSWDRNTEAFF; cdr3_nt: TGTGCCAGCAGCTGGGACAGGAACACTGAAGCTTTCTTT; j_call: TRBJ1-1; clone_size: NA; v_call: TRBV7-2; d_call: TRBD1
cdr3_aa: CASSLFGTGPGDGYTF; cdr3_nt: TGCGCCAGCAGCTTGTTTGGGACAGGCCCAGGCGATGGCTACACCTTC; j_call: TRBJ1-2; clone_size: NA; v_call: TRBV5-1; d_call: TRBD1
cdr3_aa: CASSLDSYEQYF; cdr3_nt: TGTGCCAGCAGTCTGGACAGCTACGAGCAGTACTTC; j_call: TRBJ2-7; clone_size: NA; v_call: TRBV12-3/TRBV12-4; d_call: NA
cdr3_aa: CSASPRWTGGPYSNQPQHF; cdr3_nt: TGCAGTGCTAGTCCCCGTTGGACAGGGGGACCCTATAGCAATCAGCCCCAGCATTTT; j_call: TRBJ1-5; clone_size: NA; v_call: TRBV20-1; d_call: TRBD1
cdr3_aa: CASSEAGWPYNEQFF; cdr3_nt: TGTGCCAGCAGCGAGGCCGGGTGGCCCTACAATGAGCAGTTCTTC; j_call: TRBJ2-1; clone_size: NA; v_call: TRBV9; d_call: NA
cdr3_aa: CASSQWTGTGGEEQYF; cdr3_nt: TGCGCCAGCAGCCAATGGACCGGGACAGGGGGTGAAGAGCAGTACTTC; j_call: TRBJ2-7; clone_size: NA; v_call: TRBV4-1; d_call: TRBD1
cdr3_aa: CASSPRGAGASSYNEQFF; cdr3_nt: TGCGCCAGCAGCCCGCGGGGAGCGGGGGCGAGCTCCTACAATGAGCAGTTCTTC; j_call: TRBJ2-1; clone_size: NA; v_call: TRBV5-1; d_call: TRBD2
cdr3_aa: CASSRNRTGGFSYEQYF; cdr3_nt: TGCGCCAGCAGCCGAAACAGGACAGGGGGATTCTCCTACGAGCAGTACTTC; j_call: TRBJ2-7; clone_size: NA; v_call: TRBV4-1; d_call: TRBD1
cdr3_aa: CSVVDTRGTGELFF; cdr3_nt: TGCAGCGTTGTAGACACAAGAGGGACCGGGGAGCTGTTTTTT; j_call: TRBJ2-2; clone_size: NA; v_call: TRBV29-1; d_call: NA
cdr3_aa: CASSRMPSGQVPYGYTF; cdr3_nt: TGTGCCAGCAGTCGTATGCCCTCGGGACAGGTTCCTTATGGCTACACCTTC; j_call: TRBJ1-2; clone_size: NA; v_call: TRBV6-6; d_call: TRBD1
cdr3_aa: CASRQGGYAGELFF; cdr3_nt: TGTGCCAGCAGACAGGGGGGATATGCCGGGGAGCTGTTTTTT; j_call: TRBJ2-2; clone_size: NA; v_call: TRBV3-1/TRBV3-2; d_call: TRBD1
cdr3_aa: CASSIGQGSYEQYF; cdr3_nt: TGTGCCAGTAGTATAGGACAGGGGTCTTACGAGCAGTACTTC; j_call: TRBJ2-7; clone_size: NA; v_call: TRBV19; d_call: TRBD1
cdr3_aa: CASSSRLDQETQYF; cdr3_nt: TGTGCCAGCAGCTCCAGACTGGATCAAGAGACCCAGTACTTC; j_call: TRBJ2-5; clone_size: NA; v_call: TRBV3-1/TRBV3-2; d_call: NA
cdr3_aa: CASSLTAYSPLHF; cdr3_nt: TGTGCCAGCAGCCTGACAGCCTATTCACCCCTCCACTTT; j_call: TRBJ1-6; clone_size: NA; v_call: TRBV7-2; d_call: NA
cdr3_aa: CASSLDRGLPNSPLHF; cdr3_nt: TGCGCCAGCAGCTTGGACAGGGGGCTACCAAATTCACCCCTCCACTTT; j_call: TRBJ1-6; clone_size: few; v_call: TRBV5-1; d_call: TRBD1
cdr3_aa: CASSLGQFTDTQYF; cdr3_nt: TGTGCCAGCAGCTTGGGACAATTTACAGATACGCAGTATTTT; j_call: TRBJ2-3; clone_size: NA; v_call: TRBV5-4; d_call: NA
cdr3_aa: CSASTRDRGIDQPQHF; cdr3_nt: TGCAGTGCTAGTACCCGGGACAGGGGTATCGATCAGCCCCAGCATTTT; j_call: TRBJ1-5; clone_size: NA; v_call: TRBV20-1; d_call: TRBD1
cdr3_aa: CASRRQGNTEAFF; cdr3_nt: TGCGCCAGCAGAAGACAGGGGAACACTGAAGCTTTCTTT; j_call: TRBJ1-1; clone_size: NA; v_call: TRBV10-2; d_call: TRBD1
cdr3_aa: CASSLGVRQRLAPLHF; cdr3_nt: TGTGCCAGCAGCTTAGGAGTTCGACAGCGCCTAGCGCCCCTCCACTTT; j_call: TRBJ1-6; clone_size: few; v_call: TRBV11-2; d_call: NA
cdr3_aa: CASSPMRDYNEQFF; cdr3_nt: TGTGCCAGCAGCCCGATGAGGGATTACAATGAGCAGTTCTTC; j_call: TRBJ2-1; clone_size: NA; v_call: TRBV5-8; d_call: NA
cdr3_aa: CASSYSGQGRTGELFF; cdr3_nt: TGTGCCAGCAGTTACTCGGGACAGGGTCGAACCGGGGAGCTGTTTTTT; j_call: TRBJ2-2; clone_size: NA; v_call: TRBV6-5; d_call: TRBD1
cdr3_aa: CASSQVAQGFIHSPLHF; cdr3_nt: TGTGCCAGCAGCCAAGTAGCACAGGGGTTTATACATTCACCCCTCCACTTT; j_call: TRBJ1-6; clone_size: once; v_call: TRBV3-1/TRBV3-2; d_call: TRBD1
cdr3_aa: CASSGGQGSTDTQYF; cdr3_nt: TGTGCCAGCAGTGGGGGACAGGGCAGCACAGATACGCAGTATTTT; j_call: TRBJ2-3; clone_size: few; v_call: TRBV2; d_call: TRBD1
cdr3_aa: CASSLSRQGSTDTQYF; cdr3_nt: TGTGCCAGCAGTTTATCGCGCCAGGGAAGCACAGATACGCAGTATTTT; j_call: TRBJ2-3; clone_size: few; v_call: TRBV28; d_call: NA
cdr3_aa: CSASALDSRSYNEQFF; cdr3_nt: TGCAGTGCTAGTGCCTTGGACAGTCGCTCCTACAATGAGCAGTTCTTC; j_call: TRBJ2-1; clone_size: NA; v_call: TRBV20-1; d_call: NA
cdr3_aa: CSVLDRTNLAKNIQYF; cdr3_nt: TGCAGCGTTTTGGACAGGACAAACCTAGCCAAAAACATTCAGTACTTC; j_call: TRBJ2-4; clone_size: NA; v_call: TRBV29-1; d_call: TRBD1
cdr3_aa: CASSLAGVTEAFF; cdr3_nt: TGTGCCAGCAGTTTAGCAGGGGTCACTGAAGCTTTCTTT; j_call: TRBJ1-1; clone_size: NA; v_call: TRBV12-3/TRBV12-4; d_call: NA
cdr3_aa: CASGLSGGAIQYF; cdr3_nt: TGTGCTAGTGGTTTAAGCGGGGGGGCCATTCAGTACTTC; j_call: TRBJ2-4; clone_size: NA; v_call: TRBV12-5; d_call: TRBD2
cdr3_aa: CASSLFYGLDQPQHF; cdr3_nt: TGCGCCAGCAGCTTGTTTTACGGTCTGGATCAGCCCCAGCATTTT; j_call: TRBJ1-5; clone_size: NA; v_call: TRBV5-1; d_call: NA
cdr3_aa: CASSWTDYGYTF; cdr3_nt: TGTGCCAGCAGCTGGACAGACTATGGCTACACCTTC; j_call: TRBJ1-2; clone_size: NA; v_call: TRBV12-3/TRBV12-4; d_call: NA
cdr3_aa: CASMAPSSPLHF; cdr3_nt: TGTGCCAGCATGGCCCCAAGTTCACCCCTCCACTTT; j_call: TRBJ1-6; clone_size: few; v_call: TRBV2; d_call: NA
cdr3_aa: CASSTTGSNTEAFF; cdr3_nt: TGTGCCAGCAGCACGACAGGTTCAAACACTGAAGCTTTCTTT; j_call: TRBJ1-1; clone_size: NA; v_call: TRBV5-5; d_call: NA
cdr3_aa: CASSPNSGGAYEQFF; cdr3_nt: TGTGCCAGCAGCCCAAATAGCGGGGGGGCTTATGAGCAGTTCTTC; j_call: TRBJ2-1; clone_size: NA; v_call: TRBV11-3; d_call: TRBD2
cdr3_aa: CASSPGGGRNPEAFF; cdr3_nt: TGCGCCAGCAGCCCTGGTGGCGGGAGGAATCCTGAAGCTTTCTTT; j_call: TRBJ1-1; clone_size: NA; v_call: TRBV5-1; d_call: NA